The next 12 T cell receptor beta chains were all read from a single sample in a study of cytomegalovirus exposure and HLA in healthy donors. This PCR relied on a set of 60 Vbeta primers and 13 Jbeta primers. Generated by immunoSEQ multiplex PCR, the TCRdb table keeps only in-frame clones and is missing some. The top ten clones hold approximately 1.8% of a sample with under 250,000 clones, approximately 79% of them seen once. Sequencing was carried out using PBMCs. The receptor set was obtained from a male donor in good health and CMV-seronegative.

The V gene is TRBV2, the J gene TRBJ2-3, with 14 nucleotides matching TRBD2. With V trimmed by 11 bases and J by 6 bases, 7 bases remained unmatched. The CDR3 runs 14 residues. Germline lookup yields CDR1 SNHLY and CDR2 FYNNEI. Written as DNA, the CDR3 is TGTGCCGAAAGACTAGCGGGGGGGCCCGATACGCAGTATTTT. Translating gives CAERLAGGPDTQYF.

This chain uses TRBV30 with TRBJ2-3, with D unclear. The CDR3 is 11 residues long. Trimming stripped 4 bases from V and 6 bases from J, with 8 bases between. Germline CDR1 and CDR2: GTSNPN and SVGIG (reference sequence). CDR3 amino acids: CAWTPGDTQYF. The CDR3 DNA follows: TGTGCCTGGACCCCCGGGGATACGCAGTATTTT.

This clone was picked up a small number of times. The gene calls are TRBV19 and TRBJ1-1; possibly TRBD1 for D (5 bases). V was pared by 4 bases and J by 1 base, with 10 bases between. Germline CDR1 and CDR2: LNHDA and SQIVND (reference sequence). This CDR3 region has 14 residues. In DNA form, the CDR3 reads TGTGCCAGTAGTAACGGACACTCGAACACTGAAGCTTTCTTT. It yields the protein CASSNGHSNTEAFF.

For the CDR3, the DNA is TGCGCCAGCAGCTTGGAGGGGTCGGTAGTCAATGAGCAGTTCTTC. It translates to CASSLEGSVVNEQFF. The V gene is TRBV5-1, the J gene TRBJ2-1, with D perhaps TRBD1 (5 bases). The germline gives CDR1 SGHRS, CDR2 YFSETQ. Trimming cost V 0 bases and J 6 bases, with 13 bases left between them. The CDR3 totals 15 residues. The complete variable domain, with remaining parts taken from reference TRBV5-1 and TRBJ2-1, reads KAGVTQTPRYLIKTRGQQVTLSCSPISGHRSVSWYQQTPGQGLQFLFEYFSETQRNKGNFPGRFSGRQFSNSRSEMNVSTLELGDSALYLCASSLEGSVVNEQFFGPGTRLTVL.

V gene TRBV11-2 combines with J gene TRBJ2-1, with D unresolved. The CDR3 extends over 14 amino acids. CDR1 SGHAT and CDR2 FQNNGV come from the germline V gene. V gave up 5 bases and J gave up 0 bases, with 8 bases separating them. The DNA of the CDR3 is TGTGCCAGCAGCCTCGGGTCCTCCTACAATGAGCAGTTCTTC. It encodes CASSLGSSYNEQFF.

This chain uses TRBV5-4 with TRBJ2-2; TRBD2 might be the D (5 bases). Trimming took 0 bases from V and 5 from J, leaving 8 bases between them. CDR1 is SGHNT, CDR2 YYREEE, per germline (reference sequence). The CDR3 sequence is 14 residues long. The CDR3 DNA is TGTGCCAGCAGCTTGGTCGGGGAGACCGGGGAGCTGTTTTTT. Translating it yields CASSLVGETGELFF.

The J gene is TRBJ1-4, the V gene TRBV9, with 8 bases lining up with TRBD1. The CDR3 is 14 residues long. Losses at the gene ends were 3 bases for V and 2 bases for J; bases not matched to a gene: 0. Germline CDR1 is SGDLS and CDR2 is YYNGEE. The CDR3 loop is CASSGTGTNEKLFF. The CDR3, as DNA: TGTGCCAGCAGCGGGACAGGGACTAATGAAAAACTGTTTTTT.

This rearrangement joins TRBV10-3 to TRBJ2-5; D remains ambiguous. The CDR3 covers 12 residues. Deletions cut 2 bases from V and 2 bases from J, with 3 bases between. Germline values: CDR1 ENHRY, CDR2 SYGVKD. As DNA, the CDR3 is TGTGCCATCAGTGAGGAGCAAGAGACCCAGTACTTC. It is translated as CAISEEQETQYF.

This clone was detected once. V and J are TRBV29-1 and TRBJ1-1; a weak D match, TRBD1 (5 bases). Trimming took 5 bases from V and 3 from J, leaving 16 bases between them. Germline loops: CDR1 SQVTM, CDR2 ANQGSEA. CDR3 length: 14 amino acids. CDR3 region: CSVPGIMKHTEAFF. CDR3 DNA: TGCAGCGTTCCAGGGATCATGAAACACACTGAAGCTTTCTTT.

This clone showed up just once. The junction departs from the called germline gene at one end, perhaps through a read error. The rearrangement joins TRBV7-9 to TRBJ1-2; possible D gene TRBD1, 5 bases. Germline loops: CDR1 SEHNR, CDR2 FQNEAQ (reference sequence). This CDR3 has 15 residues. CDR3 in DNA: TGTTCCAGCTCTCGGGGGGACCACTATATCTATGGCTACACCTTC. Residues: CSSSRGDHYIYGYTF.

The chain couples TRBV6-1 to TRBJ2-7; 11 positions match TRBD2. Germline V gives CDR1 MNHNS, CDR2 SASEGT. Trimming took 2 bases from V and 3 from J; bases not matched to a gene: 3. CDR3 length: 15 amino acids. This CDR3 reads CASSERTSGGYEQYF. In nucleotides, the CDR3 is TGTGCCAGCAGTGAAAGAACTAGCGGGGGCTACGAGCAGTACTTC.

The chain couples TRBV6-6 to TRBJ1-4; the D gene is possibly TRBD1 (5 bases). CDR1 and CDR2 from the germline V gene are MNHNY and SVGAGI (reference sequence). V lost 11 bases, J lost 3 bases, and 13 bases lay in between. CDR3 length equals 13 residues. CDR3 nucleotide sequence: TGTGCCCTCTCGGGGGGACCTAATGAAAAACTGTTTTTT. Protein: CALSGGPNEKLFF.